This T cell receptor (beta chain) was obtained from a study of CD8+ T cells in alopecia areata. Study context: Patients received oral tofacitinib, 5 to 10 mg twice daily, for moderate-to-severe alopecia areata. Dosing with tofacitinib proceeded for 6 to 18 months, followed by 6 months off drug.

As the sequencing template, cDNA was produced by extracting RNA and reverse transcribing it. Data came from immunoSEQ multiplex PCR; TCRdb stores just in-frame clones and leaves some out. The profile shows hundreds of thousands of clones, 50% to 65% of them singletons. The CDR3 runs to 14 residues. With 5 bases removed from V and 0 bases from J, the gap between germline ends came to 11 bases. CDR1 SNHLY and CDR2 FYNNEI come from the germline V gene. Regarding the study as a whole: More clonal than normal scalp was lesional scalp, particularly alopecia totalis/universalis. Scalp samples also contribute reads from the resident alphabeta T cells found in normal skin.

On this clone: Its antigen is unidentified.

This sequence originates from a human donor with alopecia areata. The sample in question was CD4+ T cells sorted from blood, obtained at week 0. The gene calls are TRBV2 and TRBJ2-7; D is ambiguous. The chain's CDR3 is CASSKLVTSYEQYF. The CDR3 region has the DNA TGTGCCAGCAGTAAATTGGTCACCTCCTACGAGCAGTACTTC.